A selection of T cell receptor beta chains follows, all from one sample in a study of blood T cells in healthy people across ages. Using its own MiXCR run on the 5' RACE reads, TCRdb lists one record per CDR3 protein. This sample has roughly 1.4 million distinct CDR3 sequences, with around 59% found just once. The specimen sequenced was blood. The source is a young man in good health. CDR3s include the opening cysteine and the closing phenylalanine or tryptophan. The D gene is left open where the match is weak. Size tells how often a clone was seen (once, few, many) or the class of an expanded clone, and some rows leave it out.

v_call	j_call	d_call	clone_size	cdr3_aa	cdr3_nt
TRBV6-1	TRBJ2-1	NA	few	CASSDVGRRNEQFF	TGTGCCAGCAGTGATGTAGGGAGGCGGAATGAGCAGTTCTTC
TRBV2	TRBJ2-7	TRBD1	NA	CASSKLPTGVLSSYEQYF	TGTGCCAGCAGTAAACTACCAACAGGGGTCCTCAGCTCCTACGAGCAGTACTTC
TRBV3-1	TRBJ1-2	NA	NA	CASSQDRAVDFGYTF	TGTGCCAGCAGCCAAGATAGGGCGGTAGACTTTGGCTACACCTTC
TRBV4-3	TRBJ2-7	NA	NA	CASSQDSGVTSYEQYF	TGCGCCAGCAGCCAAGATAGTGGGGTAACCTCCTACGAGCAGTACTTC
TRBV6-2/TRBV6-3	TRBJ2-3	TRBD2	many	CASSYLSGEPDTQYF	TGTGCCAGCAGTTACCTGAGCGGGGAGCCAGATACGCAGTATTTT
TRBV2	TRBJ2-1	NA	NA	CASRVQPPGEQFF	TGTGCCAGCAGGGTACAGCCACCGGGTGAGCAGTTCTTC
TRBV4-3	TRBJ2-3	TRBD2	NA	CASSQVLAGGFSTDTQYF	TGCGCCAGCAGCCAAGTTCTGGCGGGGGGTTTTAGCACAGATACGCAGTATTTT
TRBV11-3	TRBJ2-1	NA	NA	CASSLEGALNNEQFF	TGTGCCAGCAGCTTAGAAGGAGCGCTTAACAATGAGCAGTTCTTC
TRBV4-1	TRBJ2-7	NA	NA	CASSQDTSRSYEQYF	TGCGCCAGCAGCCAAGATACTAGCAGATCCTACGAGCAGTACTTC
TRBV4-1	TRBJ2-3	NA	NA	CASSQDGFADTQYF	TGCGCCAGCAGCCAAGACGGGTTCGCAGATACGCAGTATTTT
TRBV7-8	TRBJ2-3	NA	NA	CASSLDRAGPLDTQYF	TGTGCCAGCAGCTTAGATAGGGCGGGCCCCTTGGATACGCAGTATTTT
TRBV20-1	TRBJ1-1	NA	many	CSARSTSNTEAFF	TGCAGTGCTAGATCCACCTCGAACACTGAAGCTTTCTTT
TRBV7-2	TRBJ2-7	TRBD1	NA	CASSSGGQFVQYF	TGTGCCAGCAGCTCAGGGGGTCAATTTGTGCAGTACTTC
TRBV28	TRBJ1-2	NA	NA	CASSLSQGGYTF	TGTGCCAGCAGTTTATCCCAGGGTGGCTACACCTTC
TRBV11-2	TRBJ2-1	TRBD2	NA	CASSLEGLAGEFEQFF	TGTGCCAGCAGCTTAGAGGGACTAGCGGGAGAGTTTGAGCAGTTCTTC
TRBV6-5	TRBJ2-7	NA	once	CASSYVGKDEQYF	TGTGCCAGCAGTTATGTGGGGAAGGACGAGCAGTACTTC
TRBV6-1	TRBJ1-2	NA	NA	CASSEEWRTFYGYTF	TGTGCCAGCAGTGAAGAATGGAGGACCTTCTATGGCTACACCTTC
TRBV29-1	TRBJ2-5	TRBD1	NA	CSVGQGGAETQYF	TGCAGCGTGGGACAGGGGGGGGCAGAGACCCAGTACTTC
TRBV14	TRBJ1-2	TRBD1	NA	CASSESPGQGNYGYTF	TGTGCCAGCAGCGAGAGCCCGGGACAGGGAAACTATGGCTACACCTTC
TRBV24-1	TRBJ2-7	TRBD1	few	CATGQGSHEQYF	TGTGCCACGGGACAGGGTAGCCACGAGCAGTACTTC
TRBV12-3/TRBV12-4	TRBJ2-7	NA	NA	CASTPEDAGPYNEQYF	TGTGCCAGCACCCCGGAAGACGCGGGCCCCTACAATGAGCAGTACTTC
TRBV6-5	TRBJ1-2	TRBD1	once	CASSYTEGAPYGYTF	TGTGCCAGCAGTTACACGGAGGGGGCTCCCTATGGCTACACCTTC
TRBV6-2/TRBV6-3	TRBJ2-7	TRBD2	NA	CASSPRFSRGDYEQYF	TGTGCCAGCAGCCCTCGATTCTCACGGGGGGACTACGAGCAGTACTTC
TRBV10-3	TRBJ2-7	NA	NA	CAISGEGVEQYF	TGTGCCATCAGCGGGGAGGGGGTCGAGCAGTACTTC
TRBV6-1	TRBJ1-2	TRBD1	NA	CASTDRGNGYTF	TGTGCCAGCACTGACAGGGGTAATGGCTACACCTTC
TRBV20-1	TRBJ2-5	NA	NA	CSAGTSKYRVETQYF	TGCAGTGCAGGGACTTCTAAATACCGGGTAGAGACCCAGTACTTC
TRBV15	TRBJ1-1	TRBD1	NA	CATSRDKGDREAFF	TGTGCCACCAGCAGAGATAAGGGGGACAGGGAAGCTTTCTTT
TRBV7-9	TRBJ2-5	NA	NA	CASRATFPETQYF	TGTGCCAGCCGGGCCACCTTTCCAGAGACCCAGTACTTC
TRBV20-1	TRBJ2-1	TRBD2	NA	CSVRGRGNEQFF	TGCAGTGTCCGAGGGAGGGGTAATGAGCAGTTCTTC
TRBV6-5	TRBJ2-7	NA	NA	CASSYSSPPLGRDSYEQYF	TGTGCCAGCAGTTACTCCTCCCCTCCTCTCGGACGGGACTCCTACGAGCAGTACTTC
TRBV2	TRBJ2-3	NA	NA	CASQSSGNTDTQYF	TGTGCCAGCCAATCGTCAGGAAACACAGATACGCAGTATTTT
TRBV20-1	TRBJ1-1	NA	NA	CSALDRLSTEAFF	TGCAGTGCTCTTGACAGGCTCTCCACTGAAGCTTTCTTT
TRBV20-1	TRBJ2-5	TRBD2	NA	CSAIPSRGGRETQYF	TGCAGTGCTATCCCCTCGCGGGGGGGCCGAGAGACCCAGTACTTC
TRBV4-2	TRBJ1-5	NA	NA	CACSQTFSNQPQHF	TGTGCCTGCAGCCAGACCTTTAGCAATCAGCCCCAGCATTTT
TRBV10-3	TRBJ2-3	NA	NA	CAISAQTDTQYF	TGTGCCATCAGTGCTCAAACAGATACGCAGTATTTT
TRBV15	TRBJ2-2	TRBD2	NA	CATSSLVAGVIGELFF	TGTGCCACCAGCAGCCTCGTAGCGGGAGTGATCGGGGAGCTGTTTTTT
TRBV29-1	TRBJ2-2	TRBD2	NA	CSPVVRAGGNTGELFF	TGCAGCCCCGTGGTTCGAGCGGGAGGGAACACCGGGGAGCTGTTTTTT
TRBV13	TRBJ2-7	NA	NA	CASRPDKSSYEQYF	TGTGCCAGCAGACCCGACAAGAGCTCCTACGAGCAGTACTTC
TRBV9	TRBJ1-2	NA	NA	CASSVASRDQGPYGYTF	TGTGCCAGCAGCGTAGCTTCTAGAGATCAGGGCCCCTATGGCTACACCTTC
TRBV6-4	TRBJ2-4	NA	NA	CASTRGEYF	TGTGCCAGCACCAGAGGAGAGTACTTC
TRBV7-2	TRBJ2-3	TRBD2	NA	CASSWSSGGADTQYF	TGTGCCAGCAGCTGGTCTAGCGGGGGGGCAGATACGCAGTATTTT
TRBV10-3	TRBJ2-2	NA	few	CAISGGTNTGELFF	TGTGCCATCAGTGGGGGAACGAACACCGGGGAGCTGTTTTTT
TRBV4-2	TRBJ1-1	NA	NA	CASTITGTMKPNTEAFF	TGTGCCAGCACTATAACCGGGACAATGAAACCGAACACTGAAGCTTTCTTT
TRBV10-2	TRBJ2-3	TRBD2	NA	CASSLDYSGVNTQYF	TGCGCCAGCAGTCTAGACTATAGCGGGGTAAATACGCAGTATTTT
TRBV4-3	TRBJ2-5	NA	few	CASSQFTGLGETQYF	TGCGCCAGCAGCCAATTCACCGGCCTGGGAGAGACCCAGTACTTC
TRBV7-9	TRBJ2-4	NA	NA	CASSLVTTGSIQYF	TGTGCCAGCAGCTTGGTTACAACAGGGAGCATTCAGTACTTC
TRBV4-2	TRBJ2-7	TRBD1	few	CASSRILGQGVYEQYF	TGTGCCAGCAGCCGTATTTTGGGACAGGGGGTCTACGAGCAGTACTTC
TRBV15	TRBJ2-3	NA	few	CATSRDLSSDTQYF	TGTGCCACCAGCAGAGATCTCAGCTCAGATACGCAGTATTTT